What follows are 5 T cell receptor beta chains derived from one specimen sequenced in a study of blood T cell repertoires in COVID-19. Assay: immunoSEQ multiplex PCR; the TCRdb copy retains only in-frame clones and omits some. The data contain about 140,000 clones, around 84% of them singletons. The specimen was peripheral blood. Source of these receptors: a human donor in a cohort sampled during active COVID-19.

V and J are TRBV7-9 and TRBJ2-1; TRBD1 aligns across 11 bases. Germline assignment: CDR1 SEHNR and CDR2 FQNEAQ (reference sequence). V trimming: 6 bases; J trimming: 4 bases; junction bases outside the gene matches: 8. The CDR3 spans 16 residues. CDR3 loop: CASRGQGANTYNEQFF. The CDR3 region has the DNA TGTGCCAGCAGAGGACAGGGGGCTAATACTTACAATGAGCAGTTCTTC.

The rearrangement links TRBV7-6 to TRBJ2-3, with 7 nucleotides matching TRBD2. Trimming removed 5 bases from V and 0 bases from J; junction bases left unmatched: 11. The V gene's germline CDR1 is SGHVS and CDR2 FNYEAQ. The CDR3 loop spans 17 amino acids. CDR3 coding DNA: TGTGCCAGCAGCCCAACCTCGGGGGGTCGGAGCACAGATACGCAGTATTTT. Protein product: CASSPTSGGRSTDTQYF.

The chain combines TRBV4-2 with TRBJ2-3, with 9 bases that match TRBD1. The trim removed 2 bases at V and 3 bases at J, leaving 15 bases unmatched. Germline CDR1 and CDR2: LGHNA and YNFKEQ. The CDR3 totals 19 residues. The CDR3 loop is CASSQYGTGSKGGTDTQYF. The CDR3 nucleotides read TGTGCCAGCAGCCAATACGGGACAGGGTCGAAAGGCGGGACAGATACGCAGTATTTT.

J is TRBJ2-7 and V is TRBV6-5, with TRBD2 matching over 7 bases. The CDR3 consists of 14 residues. The V and J ends lost 6 bases and 0 bases, in that order; junction bases with no gene match: 5. Germline assignment: CDR1 MNHEY and CDR2 SVGAGI. DNA of the CDR3: TGTGCCAGCAGCCCCGGGGGGAGCTCCTACGAGCAGTACTTC. This encodes CASSPGGSSYEQYF.

The chain couples TRBV24-1 to TRBJ2-2, with 7 bases fitting TRBD1. The germline V gene has CDR1 KGHDR and CDR2 SFDVKD. V trimming: 2 bases; J trimming: 1 base; junction bases outside the gene matches: 6. The CDR3 consists of 17 residues. The CDR3 sequence is CATSDSTHRGNTGELFF. CDR3 nucleotide sequence: TGTGCCACCAGTGATTCGACACACAGGGGGAACACCGGGGAGCTGTTTTTT.